One sample yielded the 27 T cell receptor beta chains listed below, sequenced in a study of cytomegalovirus exposure and HLA in healthy donors. Assay: immunoSEQ multiplex PCR; the TCRdb copy retains only in-frame clones and omits some. The sample shows 65,000 to 85,000 clones, 85% to 95% of them seen only once. What was sequenced was PBMCs. These receptors were obtained from a woman aged 18-35 years in good health and CMV-seronegative.

The chain uses TRBV5-4 and TRBJ2-7, with 8 nucleotides matching TRBD1. Trimming cost V 3 bases and J 0 bases; bases outside gene matches: 2. Germline CDR1 is SGHNT and CDR2 is YYREEE (reference sequence). This CDR3 spans 14 amino acids. CDR3 sequence: CASSYGTGSYEQYF. In DNA, the CDR3 is TGTGCCAGCAGCTACGGGACAGGCTCCTACGAGCAGTACTTC.

The genes are TRBV7-6 and TRBJ1-5; 7 bases agree with TRBD1. The CDR3 sequence is 15 residues long. Germline CDR1 SGHVS, CDR2 FNYEAQ. V gave up 5 bases and J gave up 3 bases; unmatched junction bases: 7. The CDR3 loop is CASSQGTEPNQPQHF. The CDR3, as DNA: TGTGCCAGCAGCCAGGGGACAGAACCCAATCAGCCCCAGCATTTT.

The chain recombines TRBV10-2 with TRBJ1-5; D remains unclear. CDR1 is WSHSY and CDR2 is SAAADI in the germline V gene. V was trimmed by 7 bases and J by 0 bases, leaving 19 bases between them. There are 17 residues in the CDR3. CDR3 in DNA: TGCGCCAGCACCGACGGGATTCTCCGCTATAGCAATCAGCCCCAGCATTTT. It encodes CASTDGILRYSNQPQHF.

The chain carries TRBV6-6 and TRBJ2-5; TRBD2 matches at 7 bases. The ends lost 2 bases at V and 3 bases at J; junction bases unmatched: 0. Germline V gene sequence: CDR1 MNHNY, CDR2 SVGAGI (reference sequence). The CDR3 spans 13 residues. CDR3 in amino acids: CASSYGREETQYF. The CDR3 nucleotides are TGTGCCAGCAGTTACGGGAGGGAAGAGACCCAGTACTTC.

The J gene is TRBJ2-1, the V gene TRBV28; TRBD2 matches 10 bases. Germline assignment: CDR1 MDHEN and CDR2 SYDVKM. The V segment lost 6 bases and the J segment 9 bases; nucleotides outside the gene matches: 14. The CDR3 runs 16 residues. The CDR3 nucleotides are TGTGCCAGCAGATCTAGCGGGAGAGCACCTGCGGGTGAGCAGTTCTTC. Translating gives CASRSSGRAPAGEQFF. The full variable domain, its missing parts supplied by reference TRBV28 and TRBJ2-1, is DVKVTQSSRYLVKRTGEKVFLECVQDMDHENMFWYRQDPGLGLRLIYFSYDVKMKEKGDIPEGYSVSREKKERFSLILESASTNQTSMYLCASRSSGRAPAGEQFFGPGTRLTVL.

The rearrangement links TRBV7-7 to TRBJ2-7; 7 bases are shared with TRBD1. Germline-derived CDR1 and CDR2 are SSHAT and FNYEAQ (reference sequence). This CDR3 has 12 residues. V was pared by 5 bases and J by 6 bases, with 4 bases of the junction left unmatched. CDR3 sequence (DNA): TGTGCCAGCAGCACAGGGGATGGCGAGCAGTACTTC. Amino acids: CASSTGDGEQYF.

This chain links TRBV30 with TRBJ2-5; D unclear. CDR1 is GTSNPN and CDR2 is SVGIG in the germline V gene (reference sequence). The V and J ends lost 4 bases and 0 bases respectively, with 6 bases between them. This CDR3 is 12 amino acids long. The CDR3 sequence is CAWMQNQETQYF. The CDR3 bases are TGTGCCTGGATGCAGAACCAAGAGACCCAGTACTTC.

CDR3 DNA sequence: TGTGCCAGCAGCTCCGGTGGGGGGAGCTACAATGAGCAGTTCTTC. Protein sequence: CASSSGGGSYNEQFF. The V call is TRBV9, the J call TRBJ2-1; D may be TRBD2 (6 bases). V gave up 4 bases and J gave up 3 bases, with 14 bases separating them. The germline gives CDR1 SGDLS, CDR2 YYNGEE. The CDR3 runs to 15 residues.

The chain has TRBV27 and TRBJ1-2; D is unresolved. This CDR3 has 16 amino acids. V gave up 1 base and J gave up 0 bases, with 12 bases separating them. Germline lookup yields CDR1 MNHEY and CDR2 SMNVEV (reference sequence). Here the CDR3 reads CASSLYPPRANYGYTF. The DNA for the CDR3 is TGTGCCAGCAGTTTATATCCCCCGCGAGCTAACTATGGCTACACCTTC.

This clone appeared once. This CDR3 reads CASSFDRGGQPQHF. In nucleotides, the CDR3 is TGTGCCAGCAGCTTTGACAGAGGCGGTCAGCCCCAGCATTTT. The chain uses TRBV7-2 and TRBJ1-5; a possible D gene is TRBD1 (5 bases). Per germline, CDR1 SGHTA and CDR2 FQGNSA. Deletions cut 3 bases from V and 6 bases from J, with 12 bases between. The CDR3 spans 14 residues.

V is TRBV28 and J is TRBJ2-1; D remains unclear. In germline, CDR1 is MDHEN, CDR2 SYDVKM. This CDR3 spans 18 amino acids. V was shortened by 6 bases and J by 0 bases, with 21 bases between the two germline ends. This CDR3 reads CASSPVWISPRSYNEQFF. CDR3 bases: TGTGCCAGCAGCCCTGTGTGGATTAGCCCTCGCTCCTACAATGAGCAGTTCTTC.

The V and J genes are TRBV4-3 and TRBJ2-3, with D perhaps TRBD2 (5 bases). CDR1 and CDR2 from the germline V gene are LGHNA and YSLEER. Trimming left V 4 bases short and J 4 bases short, with 15 bases between. This CDR3 comprises 15 residues. This chain's CDR3 is CASSRLLGSSDTQYF. DNA for the CDR3: TGCGCCAGCAGCCGCCTTTTGGGGAGTTCAGATACGCAGTATTTT.

The chain is built from TRBV29-1 and TRBJ2-5, with a tentative D call TRBD2 (6 bases). CDR3 length: 12 residues. V was trimmed by 6 bases and J by 7 bases, leaving 15 bases between them. From germline, CDR1 is SQVTM and CDR2 ANQGSEA. CDR3 nucleotides: TGCAGCGTCCGGGGAGGAGGGGTGACCCAGTACTTC. Its protein product is CSVRGGGVTQYF.

This clone was seen only once. The chain recombines TRBV13 with TRBJ2-3, with 11 bases aligning to TRBD2. After removal of 3 bases from V and 4 bases from J, the junction contained 12 bases not matched to a gene. This CDR3 comprises 18 residues. CDR1 is PRHDT and CDR2 is FYEKMQ in the germline V gene (reference sequence). The CDR3 sequence: CASSFGFFSGGDADTQYF. The CDR3 coding sequence is TGTGCCAGCAGCTTTGGGTTTTTTAGCGGGGGGGACGCAGATACGCAGTATTTT.

The chain employs TRBV9 and TRBJ2-6; 9 bases fit TRBD1. CDR3 length equals 17 residues. In germline, CDR1 is SGDLS, CDR2 YYNGEE. J gave up 2 bases and V 4 bases, and 7 bases lay outside the gene matches. The CDR3: CASSLRDRVPGANVLTF. The CDR3 nucleotides are TGTGCCAGCAGCCTCCGGGACAGGGTCCCTGGGGCCAACGTCCTGACTTTC.

V gene TRBV6-5 combines with J gene TRBJ2-7, with 11 bases that match TRBD1. Trimming removed 0 bases from V and 3 bases from J; junction bases left unmatched: 1. Germline V gene lookup returns CDR1 MNHEY and CDR2 SVGAGI. This CDR3 has 15 residues. In DNA, the CDR3 is TGTGCCAGCAGTTACTCGGGGACAGGGGGCTACGAGCAGTACTTC. It yields the protein CASSYSGTGGYEQYF.

V and J are TRBV25-1 and TRBJ2-7, with a weak D call TRBD1 (6 bases). The CDR3 extends over 14 amino acids. Per the germline V gene, CDR1 is MGHDK and CDR2 is SYGVNS. V was shortened by 8 bases and J by 5 bases, with 19 bases between the two germline ends. This CDR3 is CASSQGILPDEQYF. As DNA, the CDR3 is TGTGCCAGCTCCCAGGGGATATTGCCTGACGAGCAGTACTTC.

This clone was picked up one time. The chain recombines TRBV10-3 with TRBJ2-7, with no clear D. Per the germline V gene, CDR1 is ENHRY and CDR2 is SYGVKD. This CDR3 region has 15 residues. Trimming removed 2 bases from V and 0 bases from J, with 11 bases in between. The CDR3 loop reads CAISETRGSSYEQYF. The CDR3 DNA follows: TGTGCCATCAGTGAGACCCGAGGAAGCTCCTACGAGCAGTACTTC.

V gene TRBV29-1 combines with J gene TRBJ2-3; D possibly corresponds to TRBD1 (6 bases). The CDR3 has 14 amino acids. In germline, CDR1 is SQVTM, CDR2 ANQGSEA. V shed 3 bases and J shed 0 bases, with 10 bases lying between them. The CDR3 coding sequence is TGCAGCGTTGATTCGAGGGGGAGCACAGATACGCAGTATTTT. Amino acids: CSVDSRGSTDTQYF.

The chain links TRBV2 to TRBJ2-6; D unclear. The CDR3 runs to 16 residues. The V gene lost 2 bases and the J gene lost 0 bases, with 8 bases spanning the gap. Germline CDR1 SNHLY, CDR2 FYNNEI. The CDR3 coding sequence is TGTGCCAGCAGTGAAAGCTGGTCCTCTGGGGCCAACGTCCTGACTTTC. Amino acid sequence: CASSESWSSGANVLTF.

CDR3 DNA: TGTGCCAGCAGCTCCCCCCGGACTAGCGGGAGCGGGGAGCTGTTTTTT. Residues: CASSSPRTSGSGELFF. The chain joins TRBV5-6 to TRBJ2-2; 13 nucleotides line up with TRBD2. This CDR3 contains 16 residues. Per germline, CDR1 SGHDT and CDR2 YYEEEE. V lost 3 bases, J lost 7 bases, and 6 bases stayed unmatched.

The chain links TRBV27 to TRBJ2-5, with a possible D match to TRBD2 (5 bases). Germline V gives CDR1 MNHEY, CDR2 SMNVEV (reference sequence). This CDR3 comprises 14 residues. Trimming stripped 0 bases from V and 5 bases from J, with 10 bases between. CDR3 region: CASSLSNTGETQYF. The CDR3 nucleotides read TGTGCCAGCAGTTTATCGAACACGGGGGAGACCCAGTACTTC.

The chain couples TRBV7-2 to TRBJ2-1; D perhaps matches TRBD2 (6 bases). V was cut by 4 bases and J by 6 bases, with 10 bases left in between. CDR1 and CDR2 from the germline V gene are SGHTA and FQGNSA. CDR3 size: 13 residues. The CDR3 DNA follows: TGTGCCAGCAGCTCGGGGGTACGCAATGAGCAGTTCTTC. Its translation: CASSSGVRNEQFF.

This clone occurred a few times. The rearrangement uses TRBV7-8 and TRBJ1-6, with TRBD1 matching over 9 bases. The germline CDR1 and CDR2 sequences are SGHVS and FQNEAQ. This CDR3 comprises 14 residues. V trimming: 1 base; J trimming: 9 bases; junction bases outside the gene matches: 1. The DNA of the CDR3 is TGTGCCAGCAGCTTAGGGGACAGGGTTTCACCCCTCCACTTT. Amino acids: CASSLGDRVSPLHF.

The chain links TRBV7-2 to TRBJ1-3; D is unclear. Per germline, CDR1 SGHTA and CDR2 FQGNSA. CDR3 length: 15 amino acids. V was clipped by 1 base and J by 4 bases, with 11 bases between them. For the CDR3, the DNA is TGTGCCAGCAGCTTAGGGCGGGTCATCGGAAACACCATATATTTT. As protein: CASSLGRVIGNTIYF.

The chain employs TRBV5-6 and TRBJ1-1, with D unresolved. The V end was cut by 2 bases, the J end by 3 bases, with 14 bases between. CDR1 is SGHDT, CDR2 YYEEEE, per germline. The CDR3 runs 15 residues. DNA for the CDR3: TGTGCCAGCAGCTTCGGAGTTTTGACCTACACTGAAGCTTTCTTT. The encoded protein is CASSFGVLTYTEAFF.

This sequence joins TRBV5-1 and TRBJ1-4; D not resolved. Trimming removed 0 bases from V and 8 bases from J, with 14 bases in between. Per germline, CDR1 SGHRS and CDR2 YFSETQ. This CDR3 has 15 residues. The CDR3 sequence is CASSLGAVLGEKLFF. The CDR3, as DNA: TGCGCCAGCAGCTTGGGGGCCGTCCTGGGCGAAAAACTGTTTTTT.